Listed here are 9 T cell receptor beta chains from one sample, sequenced in a study of long-term antiretroviral therapy in people with HIV. The run of the v3.0 immunoSEQ assay was at survey level. Libraries were prepared by immunoSEQ multiplex PCR; TCRdb keeps only in-frame clonotypes and omits some of them. The profile shows some 17,000 clones, around four fifths of them singletons. The sequences come from unsorted PBMCs, collected around 2.1 years before starting antiretroviral therapy. The receptors were gathered from a young man with HIV.

V is TRBV7-2 and J is TRBJ2-1, with 10 positions matching TRBD2. Germline lookup yields CDR1 SGHTA and CDR2 FQGNSA. The V gene end was trimmed by 3 bases and the J gene end by 4 bases; junction bases not matched to a gene: 9. CDR3 size: 17 residues. CDR3 residues: CASSFSPSGGLYNEQFF. The CDR3 nucleotides read TGTGCCAGCAGCTTTTCTCCTAGCGGGGGACTTTACAATGAGCAGTTCTTC.

The J gene is TRBJ2-2, the V gene TRBV11-2; TRBD1 aligns across 8 bases. The V segment lost 4 bases and the J segment 2 bases; nucleotides outside the gene matches: 9. Germline values: CDR1 SGHAT, CDR2 FQNNGV. This CDR3 comprises 17 residues. The CDR3 protein is CASSSFWGQANTGELFF. CDR3 nucleotide sequence: TGTGCCAGCAGCTCCTTTTGGGGACAGGCAAACACCGGGGAGCTGTTTTTT. Full variable domain (remainder filled in from reference TRBV11-2 and TRBJ2-2): EAGVAQSPRYKIIEKRQSVAFWCNPISGHATLYWYQQILGQGPKLLIQFQNNGVVDDSQLPKDRFSAERLKGVDSTLKIQPAKLEDSAVYLCASSSFWGQANTGELFFGEGSRLTVL.

This clone occurred a few times. This sequence joins TRBV9 and TRBJ1-2; TRBD1 matches at 8 bases. This CDR3 region has 14 residues. Per germline, CDR1 SGDLS and CDR2 YYNGEE. V shed 1 base and J 6 bases; nucleotides not matched to a gene: 5. The CDR3 sequence: CASSVPGGADGYTF. The CDR3 coding sequence is TGTGCCAGCAGCGTACCAGGGGGCGCCGATGGCTACACCTTC.

The gene calls are TRBV18 and TRBJ2-5; unclear D gene. The CDR3 consists of 12 residues. V dropped 1 base and J dropped 5 bases, with 5 bases sitting between them. In germline, CDR1 is KGHSH, CDR2 LQKENI. CDR3 sequence: CASSPQAETQYF. The CDR3 nucleotides read TGTGCCAGCTCACCACAAGCCGAGACCCAGTACTTC. The variable domain in full, with the rest retrieved from reference TRBV18 and TRBJ2-5, is NAGVMQNPRHLVRRRGQEARLRCSPMKGHSHVYWYRQLPEEGLKFMVYLQKENIIDESGMPKERFSAEFPKEGPSILRIQQVVRGDSAAYFCASSPQAETQYFGPGTRLLVL.

This clone occurred once. V gene TRBV11-1 combines with J gene TRBJ2-7; tentative D call: TRBD2 (5 bases). V lost 5 bases to trimming and J lost 0 bases, with 17 bases between them. CDR1 SGHAT and CDR2 FQDESV come from the germline V gene (reference sequence). The CDR3 length is 16 residues. Here the CDR3 DNA reads TGTGCCAGCAGCCTACTAGGTCCGACGAACTCCTACGAGCAGTACTTC. Its protein is CASSLLGPTNSYEQYF.

The chain is built from TRBV21-1 and TRBJ2-7; TRBD2 is taken as the D call from the table, unchecked against the DNA. TRBV21-1 is noted as a pseudogene. The CDR3 sequence is 13 residues long. The CDR3 reads CASPRRRIHEQYF. CDR3 DNA: TGTGCCAGCCCCCGAAGGAGGATCCACGAGCAGTACTTC.

This CDR3 is CASSLGGSGNEQFF. Written as DNA, the CDR3 is TGTGCCAGCAGCTTGGGGGGGAGTGGAAATGAGCAGTTCTTC. The V call is TRBV5-5, the J call TRBJ2-1; the D call may be TRBD1 or TRBD2 (5 bases each). Germline-derived CDR1 and CDR2 are SGHKS and YYEKEE (reference sequence). The CDR3 length is 14 residues. Trimming left V 0 bases short and J 7 bases short, with 11 bases between.

The genes are TRBV27 and TRBJ1-1; D gene uncertain. The germline CDR1 and CDR2 sequences are MNHEY and SMNVEV (reference sequence). CDR3 length: 13 amino acids. V lost 3 bases to trimming and J lost 4 bases, with 9 bases between them. The CDR3 DNA reads as TGTGCCAGCAGTTTGAAGGTGAGCACTGAAGCTTTCTTT. Amino acids: CASSLKVSTEAFF.

The V gene is TRBV9, the J gene TRBJ1-1; D uncertain. The germline CDR1 and CDR2 sequences are SGDLS and YYNGEE. The CDR3 sequence is 16 residues long. Trimming removed 3 bases at V and 7 bases at J, with 22 bases between. The CDR3 is CASSGPDELGRREAFF. CDR3 nucleotides: TGTGCCAGCAGCGGCCCTGATGAGTTGGGAAGGCGTGAAGCTTTCTTT.